These T cell receptor beta chains were read from a single sample in a study of PD-1 blockade in classical Hodgkin lymphoma. Measured with immunoSEQ multiplex PCR; TCRdb has only the in-frame clones, and not every one. The sample contains roughly 40,000 clones, more than 75% of which appear only once. The sequencing here drew on peripheral blood mononuclear cells (PBMCs), taken at baseline. The source is a human donor with classical Hodgkin lymphoma. The CDR3 runs from the conserved cysteine through the conserved F or W. The order of the fields is D gene, J gene, V gene, clone size, CDR3 protein, CDR3 DNA. A D gene is named only where the DNA matches it firmly. Rows give clone size only sometimes, using once, few, many, or a class for an expanded clone.

>TRBD1|TRBJ1-3|TRBV7-2|once
CASSLGRDRVGNTIYF
TGTGCCAGCAGCTTAGGCCGGGACAGGGTTGGAAACACCATATATTTT
>TRBD1|TRBJ2-7|TRBV7-6|-
CASSYGTGGREQYF
TGTGCCAGCAGCTACGGGACAGGGGGCCGCGAGCAGTACTTC
>TRBD1|TRBJ1-6|TRBV6-5|-
CASKGQPNSPLHF
TGTGCCAGCAAGGGACAGCCCAATTCACCCCTCCACTTT
>TRBD1|TRBJ1-2|TRBV7-2|-
CASSLPGQGYHGYTF
TGTGCCAGCAGCTTACCGGGACAGGGGTATCATGGCTACACCTTC
>-|TRBJ2-2|TRBV28|-
CASKTRRNTGELFF
TGTGCCAGCAAAACACGAAGGAACACCGGGGAGCTGTTTTTT
>-|TRBJ2-3|TRBV9|-
CASSSLGSTDTQYF
TGTGCCAGCAGCTCACTAGGTAGCACAGATACGCAGTATTTT
>-|TRBJ2-7|TRBV4-1|once
CASRETGSYEQYF
TGCGCCAGCCGGGAAACGGGGAGTTACGAGCAGTACTTC
>-|TRBJ1-2|TRBV6-5|-
CASSYSLGQTFYGYTF
TGTGCCAGCAGTTACTCCTTAGGACAGACGTTCTATGGCTACACCTTC
>TRBD1|TRBJ2-5|TRBV5-1|-
CASSLELPGGETQYF
TGCGCCAGCAGCTTGGAATTGCCAGGGGGAGAGACCCAGTACTTC
>-|TRBJ1-1|TRBV2|-
CASSEWRDTEAFF
TGTGCCAGCAGTGAATGGAGGGATACTGAAGCTTTCTTT
>TRBD1|TRBJ1-5|TRBV7-9|-
CASSLSWDSSNQPQHF
TGTGCCAGCAGCTTATCGTGGGACAGCTCCAATCAGCCCCAGCATTTT
>-|TRBJ2-1|TRBV5-1|once
CASSSGQPGDNEQFF
TGCGCCAGCAGCTCTGGACAGCCCGGGGACAATGAGCAGTTCTTC
>-|TRBJ2-7|TRBV18|-
CASSPRGSHEQYF
TGTGCCAGCTCACCACGAGGGTCCCACGAGCAGTACTTC
>-|TRBJ2-4|TRBV11-2|-
CASRESAKNIQYF
TGTGCCAGCAGAGAGAGTGCCAAAAACATTCAGTACTTC
>-|TRBJ2-2|TRBV18|-
CASSPRALNTGELFF
TGTGCCAGCTCACCCCGGGCCTTGAACACCGGGGAGCTGTTTTTT
>TRBD1|TRBJ1-2|TRBV10-3|-
CAIGPRQGGYGYTF
TGTGCCATCGGACCTCGACAGGGTGGCTATGGCTACACCTTC
>TRBD1|TRBJ2-7|TRBV27|-
CASSLDRADYEQYF
TGTGCCAGCAGTTTAGACAGGGCTGACTACGAGCAGTACTTC
>TRBD1|TRBJ2-7|TRBV10-3|-
CAISDRPGGIVHLYYEQYF
TGTGCCATCAGTGACCGGCCAGGGGGTATAGTCCACTTATACTACGAGCAGTACTTC
>-|TRBJ2-7|TRBV2|once
CASRDIPYEQYF
TGTGCCAGCCGGGACATACCCTACGAGCAGTACTTC
>TRBD1|TRBJ2-2|TRBV9|once
CASSEPGQGSNTGELFF
TGTGCCAGCAGCGAACCGGGACAGGGATCGAACACCGGGGAGCTGTTTTTT
>TRBD1|TRBJ2-3|TRBV19|-
CASRPGQKTDTQYF
TGTGCCAGTAGGCCGGGACAGAAAACAGATACGCAGTATTTT
>TRBD1|TRBJ2-5|TRBV6-5|-
CASSYSRQGVDQYF
TGTGCCAGCAGTTACTCGAGACAGGGGGTGGACCAGTACTTC
>TRBD1|TRBJ2-2|TRBV7-2|once
CASSLFHRGRTGELFF
TGTGCCAGCAGCTTATTTCACAGGGGGAGGACCGGGGAGCTGTTTTTT
>TRBD2|TRBJ2-3|TRBV6-1|once
CASSEALPGTSGFTDTQYF
TGTGCCAGCAGTGAAGCGCTTCCCGGGACTAGCGGGTTCACAGATACGCAGTATTTT
>-|TRBJ1-1|TRBV6-4|-
CASSVEGSTEAFF
TGTGCCAGCAGTGTTGAGGGGTCCACTGAAGCTTTCTTT
>-|TRBJ1-2|TRBV11-2|few
CASSATEFAGYTF
TGTGCCAGCAGCGCGACAGAATTTGCTGGCTACACCTTC
>TRBD2|TRBJ2-1|TRBV4-2|few
CASSHPSGGSYNEQFF
TGTGCCAGCAGCCATCCCAGCGGGGGCTCCTACAATGAGCAGTTCTTC
>TRBD1|TRBJ2-7|TRBV6-5|-
CASRQGSGEQYF
TGTGCCAGCCGACAGGGGTCAGGCGAGCAGTACTTC
>-|TRBJ1-2|TRBV5-1|-
CASSLNRVGGYTF
TGCGCCAGCAGCTTAAACAGGGTGGGTGGCTACACCTTC
>TRBD2|TRBJ2-7|TRBV7-9|-
CASSSGLAGVEQYF
TGTGCCAGCAGCTCCGGACTAGCGGGGGTTGAGCAGTACTTC
>-|TRBJ1-5|TRBV5-5|-
CASSWGGQPQHF
TGTGCCAGCAGCTGGGGGGGTCAGCCCCAGCATTTT
>-|TRBJ1-5|TRBV4-2|few
CASSQKKTVTGNQPQHF
TGTGCCAGCAGCCAAAAAAAGACCGTAACCGGTAATCAGCCCCAGCATTTT
>-|TRBJ2-5|TRBV1|-
CTSSQVLAGGGETQYF
TGCACCAGCAGCCAAGTACTAGCGGGGGGCGGAGAGACCCAGTACTTC
>-|TRBJ2-3|TRBV28|-
CASSILSDTQYF
TGTGCCAGCAGTATCCTATCCGATACGCAGTATTTT
>TRBD1|TRBJ1-6|TRBV9|-
CASSRTGRDNSPLHF
TGTGCCAGTAGTCGGACAGGGCGAGATAATTCACCCCTCCACTTT
>-|TRBJ2-7|TRBV5-1|-
CASSLYIASSYEQYF
TGCGCCAGCAGCTTGTATATCGCTAGCTCCTACGAGCAGTACTTC
>-|TRBJ2-1|TRBV11-2|-
CASSWDASSYNEQFF
TGTGCCAGCAGCTGGGACGCCAGCTCCTACAATGAGCAGTTCTTC
>TRBD1|TRBJ1-1|TRBV5-1|-
CASNTGQVDTEAFF
TGCGCCAGCAATACGGGACAGGTCGACACTGAAGCTTTCTTT
>-|TRBJ1-5|TRBV27|-
CASSPHGTITQPQHF
TGTGCCAGCAGTCCCCATGGGACAATAACTCAGCCCCAGCATTTT
>-|TRBJ2-7|TRBV6-5|-
CASSYGGPAYEQYF
TGTGCCAGCAGTTACGGGGGCCCGGCGTACGAGCAGTACTTC
>-|TRBJ2-6|TRBV10-3|-
CAISAHLSGANVLTF
TGTGCCATCAGTGCCCACCTCTCTGGGGCCAACGTCCTGACTTTC
>TRBD2|TRBJ2-1|TRBV9|-
CASSPWTSSEQFF
TGTGCCAGCAGCCCCTGGACTAGTAGTGAGCAGTTCTTC
>TRBD2|TRBJ2-1|TRBV11-2|-
CASSGSGSSYNGQFF
TGTGCCAGCAGCGGTAGCGGGAGCTCCTACAATGGGCAGTTCTTC
>-|TRBJ1-1|TRBV7-6|-
CASSLALGYTEAFF
TGTGCCAGCAGCTTAGCGCTAGGGTACACTGAAGCTTTCTTT
>-|TRBJ2-7|TRBV19|-
CASSTGRYYEQYF
TGTGCCAGTAGTACGGGACGGTACTACGAGCAGTACTTC
>-|TRBJ2-3|TRBV19|-
CASSRTEVRRTDTQYF
TGTGCCAGTAGTCGGACCGAGGTTCGTAGGACAGATACGCAGTATTTT
>-|TRBJ1-5|TRBV28|-
CASSSPPGTYSNQPQHF
TGTGCCAGCAGTTCACCGCCCGGAACATATAGCAATCAGCCCCAGCATTTT
>-|TRBJ2-7|TRBV9|-
CASSVAAGSYEQYF
TGTGCCAGCAGCGTCGCGGCCGGTTCATACGAGCAGTACTTC
>-|TRBJ2-1|TRBV2|-
CASSEARRQFSYNEQFF
TGTGCCAGCAGTGAAGCGCGTCGGCAGTTCTCCTACAATGAGCAGTTCTTC
>-|TRBJ2-2|TRBV28|-
CASTWLARANTGELFF
TGTGCCAGCACTTGGCTAGCTAGGGCGAACACCGGGGAGCTGTTTTTT
>-|TRBJ1-2|TRBV11-2|-
CASSLEGYGYTF
TGTGCCAGCAGCTTAGAAGGGTATGGCTACACCTTC
>-|TRBJ2-7|TRBV4-1|-
CASSQDGAEQYF
TGCGCCAGCAGCCAAGATGGGGCAGAGCAGTACTTC